The sequence of this T cell receptor beta chain was determined in a study of technical replicates of blood from a handful of donors. This clone has only a few counts. CDR3 length: 12 residues. Per germline, CDR1 SEHNR and CDR2 FQNEAQ (reference sequence). V was pared by 2 bases and J by 9 bases, with 11 bases between. TCRdb's table, derived via immunoSEQ multiplex PCR, lists solely in-frame clones and lacks some. The table shows some 60,000 clones, with about nine tenths occurring only once. The sample comprised PBMCs. The V gene is TRBV7-9, the J gene TRBJ2-7, with D maybe TRBD2 (5 bases). This clonotype originated in a human donor in good health. Some clones in this sample may be carry-over from other donors' samples. The CDR3 sequence is CASSLSSGGQYF. CDR3 nucleotides: TGTGCCAGCAGCTTAAGTTCCGGAGGGCAGTACTTC.